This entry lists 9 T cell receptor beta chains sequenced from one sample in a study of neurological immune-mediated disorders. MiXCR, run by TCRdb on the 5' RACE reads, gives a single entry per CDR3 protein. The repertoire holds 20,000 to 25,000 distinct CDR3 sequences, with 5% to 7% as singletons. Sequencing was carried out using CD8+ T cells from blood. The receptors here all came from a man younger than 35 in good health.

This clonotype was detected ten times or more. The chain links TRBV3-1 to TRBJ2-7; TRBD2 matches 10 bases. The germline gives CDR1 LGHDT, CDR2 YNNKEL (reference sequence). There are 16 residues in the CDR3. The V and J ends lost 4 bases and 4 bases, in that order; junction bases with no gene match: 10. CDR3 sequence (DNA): TGTGCCAGCAGCCCGGGCGGTAGCGGGGGGTCTTACGAGCAGTACTTC. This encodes CASSPGGSGGSYEQYF.

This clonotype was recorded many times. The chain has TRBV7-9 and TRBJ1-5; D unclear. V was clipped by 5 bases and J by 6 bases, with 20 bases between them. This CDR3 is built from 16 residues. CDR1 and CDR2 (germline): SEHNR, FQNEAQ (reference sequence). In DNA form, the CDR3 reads TGTGCCAGCAGCAACGCCGGGATAGCGCGGGGTCAGCCCCAGCATTTT. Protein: CASSNAGIARGQPQHF.

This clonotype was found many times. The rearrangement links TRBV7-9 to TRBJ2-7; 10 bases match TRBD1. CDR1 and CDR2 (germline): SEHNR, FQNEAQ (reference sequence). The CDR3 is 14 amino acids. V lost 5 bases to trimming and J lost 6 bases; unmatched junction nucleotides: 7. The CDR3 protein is CASSLTGTGVEQYF. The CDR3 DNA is TGTGCCAGCAGCCTAACCGGGACAGGGGTCGAGCAGTACTTC.

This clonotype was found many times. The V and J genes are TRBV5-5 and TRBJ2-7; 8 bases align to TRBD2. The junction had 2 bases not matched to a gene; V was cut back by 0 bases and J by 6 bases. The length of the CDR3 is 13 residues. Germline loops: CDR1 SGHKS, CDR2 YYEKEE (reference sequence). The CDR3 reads CASSLGLASEQYF. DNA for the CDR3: TGTGCCAGCAGCTTGGGACTAGCGAGCGAGCAGTACTTC.

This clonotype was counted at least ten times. Here the CDR3 reads CASSPATGQGTDTQYF. The DNA of the CDR3 is TGTGCCAGCAGCCCAGCAACCGGACAGGGGACAGATACGCAGTATTTT. The chain links TRBV5-5 to TRBJ2-3, with TRBD1 matching 9 bases. Per germline, CDR1 SGHKS and CDR2 YYEKEE (reference sequence). The CDR3 is 16 residues long. Unmatched junction bases numbered 9, after V lost 4 bases and J lost 3 bases.

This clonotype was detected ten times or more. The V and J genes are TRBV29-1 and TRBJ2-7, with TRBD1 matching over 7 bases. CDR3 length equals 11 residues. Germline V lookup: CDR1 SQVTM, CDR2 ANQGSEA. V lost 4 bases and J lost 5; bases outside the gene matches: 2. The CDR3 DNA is TGCAGCGTTGCAGGGGGAAACGAGCAGTACTTC. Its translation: CSVAGGNEQYF.

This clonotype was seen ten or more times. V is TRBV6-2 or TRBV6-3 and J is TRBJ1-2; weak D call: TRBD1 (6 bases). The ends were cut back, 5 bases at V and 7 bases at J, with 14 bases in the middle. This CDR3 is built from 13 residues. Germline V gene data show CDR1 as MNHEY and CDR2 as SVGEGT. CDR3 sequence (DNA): TGTGCCAGCAGTGGCGGGGGCGCGGCTGGCTACACCTTC. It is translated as CASSGGGAAGYTF.

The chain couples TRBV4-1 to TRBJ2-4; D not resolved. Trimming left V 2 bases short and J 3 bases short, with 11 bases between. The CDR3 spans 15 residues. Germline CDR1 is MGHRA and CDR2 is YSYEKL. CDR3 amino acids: CASSQTQVDKNIQYF. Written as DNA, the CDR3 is TGCGCCAGCAGCCAAACCCAGGTGGACAAAAACATTCAGTACTTC.

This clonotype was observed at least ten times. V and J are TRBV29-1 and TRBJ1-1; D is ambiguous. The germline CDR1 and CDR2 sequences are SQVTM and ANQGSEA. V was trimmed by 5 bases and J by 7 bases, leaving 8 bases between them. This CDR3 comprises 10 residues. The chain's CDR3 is CSVWFGEAFF. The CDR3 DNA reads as TGCAGCGTTTGGTTTGGTGAAGCTTTCTTT. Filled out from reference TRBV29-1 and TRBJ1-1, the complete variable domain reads SAVISQKPSRDICQRGTSLTIQCQVDSQVTMMFWYRQQPGQSLTLIATANQGSEATYESGFVIDKFPISRPNLTFSTLTVSNMSPEDSSIYLCSVWFGEAFFGQGTRLTVV.